A single TCR beta chain is shown here with its context. This record comes from a study of shared clonotypes between healthy human individuals. Study overall: Donors were a couple of women and a few men aged 18 to 49.

Genomic DNA (from each subset) was split evenly across several immunoSEQ plates. Amplification in unsorted PBMC replicate PCRs started from around 310 ng DNA, which equals tens of thousands of T cell genomes. The unsorted PBMC sample used ten immunoSEQ deep assay plates. Clones were read by immunoSEQ multiplex PCR, and TCRdb kept only the in-frame ones, dropping some. The data show fewer than 600,000 clones, with 75% to 80% seen just once and around 13% held by the top ten. The CDR3 is 15 amino acids. The germline CDR1 and CDR2 sequences are SGHRS and YFSETQ. The V gene end was trimmed by 1 base and the J gene end by 6 bases; junction bases not matched to a gene: 9.

What was sequenced was PBMCs. This receptor was obtained from a woman aged 40 to 50 in good health. Some clones in this sample may be carry-over from other donors' samples. This chain links TRBV5-1 with TRBJ2-7, with TRBD1 matching 8 bases. CDR3 nucleotide sequence: TGCGCCAGCAGCTTGAGGGGACAGGACCGCGCCGAGCAGTACTTC. Protein: CASSLRGQDRAEQYF.